The clone carrying this T cell receptor (beta chain) was seen at least ten times. Every naive CD8 library was made from between about 17,000 and 1,100,000 sorted cells with 10%, 30% or 50% RNA. These data are taken from a study of molecular identifiers for immune sequencing clone quantification. V shed 2 bases, J shed 2 bases, and the junction held 6 bases outside the gene matches. CDR3 size: 15 residues. Looked up from germline, CDR1 is DFQATT and CDR2 is SNEGSKA (reference sequence). In preparing bulk TCR libraries, previously described methods and listed TCR primers were used. TCRdb itself ran the PCR reads through MiXCR, one entry per CDR3 protein. Among about 320,000 distinct CDR3 sequences, about 20% were seen once, and the ten largest hold over 0.7%.

Sequenced: naive CD8+ T cells from blood, with Jurkat cell RNA spiked in. As to subset: FACS-sorted CD8+CD4-CCR7+CD45RA+ naive T cells. The receptor was isolated from a human donor in good health. Some libraries in this study had Jurkat cell RNA spiked in. The chain couples TRBV20-1 to TRBJ2-7; TRBD2 matches at 10 bases. CDR3 DNA sequence: TGCAGTGCTAGATTGCTAGCGGGAGCTACCTACGAGCAGTACTTC. It encodes CSARLLAGATYEQYF.